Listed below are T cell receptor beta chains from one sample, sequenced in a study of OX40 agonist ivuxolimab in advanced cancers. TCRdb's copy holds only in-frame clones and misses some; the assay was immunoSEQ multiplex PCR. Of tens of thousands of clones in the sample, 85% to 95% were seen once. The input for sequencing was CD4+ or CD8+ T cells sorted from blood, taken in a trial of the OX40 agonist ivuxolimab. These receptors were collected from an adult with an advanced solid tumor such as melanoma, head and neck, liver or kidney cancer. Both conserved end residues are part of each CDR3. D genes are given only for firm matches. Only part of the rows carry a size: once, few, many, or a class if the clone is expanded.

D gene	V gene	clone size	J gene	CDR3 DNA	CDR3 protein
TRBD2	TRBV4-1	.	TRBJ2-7	TGCGCCAGCAGCCGATCTAGCGGGAGCTCCTACGAGCAGTACTTC	CASSRSSGSSYEQYF
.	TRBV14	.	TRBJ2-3	TGTGCCAGCAGCCAAGACTTGAGCCTAGCTGGATTGACTAGCACAGATACGCAGTATTTT	CASSQDLSLAGLTSTDTQYF
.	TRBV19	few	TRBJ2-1	TGTGCCAGTTGGTCGGGCAATGAGCAGTTCTTC	CASWSGNEQFF
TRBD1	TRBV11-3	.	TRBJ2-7	TGTGCCAGCAGCTTACTTTTCGGGGACAGGTCCTACGAGCAGTACTTC	CASSLLFGDRSYEQYF
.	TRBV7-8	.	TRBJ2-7	TGTGCCAGCAGCCCACCGGGGGTGCGGGATTCCGAGCAGTACTTC	CASSPPGVRDSEQYF
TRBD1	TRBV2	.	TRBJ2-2	TGTGCCAGCAGTGGCTTTCGGACCGGGACAGGCGCCGTGTTGGAGCTGTTTTTT	CASSGFRTGTGAVLELFF
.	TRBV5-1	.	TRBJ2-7	TGCGCCAGCAGCTTGGACCCCGGGAGTTACTCCTACGAGCAGTACTTC	CASSLDPGSYSYEQYF
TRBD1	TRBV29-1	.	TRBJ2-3	TGCAGCGTTGAAGATCTTTTAGGACAGGGGACGGGAGATACGCAGTATTTT	CSVEDLLGQGTGDTQYF
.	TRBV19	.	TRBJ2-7	TGTGCCAGTAGTCCCTTAGGCTCCTACGAGCAGTACTTC	CASSPLGSYEQYF
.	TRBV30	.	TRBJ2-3	TGTGCCTGGAGTGTAACCCCCACAGATACGCAGTATTTT	CAWSVTPTDTQYF
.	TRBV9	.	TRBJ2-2	TGTGCCAGCAGCGTAGTAACAAACACCGGGGAGCTGTTTTTT	CASSVVTNTGELFF
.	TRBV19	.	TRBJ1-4	TGTGCCAGTAGTGAAAATGGGGGAGTGGGAGAAAAACTGTTTTTT	CASSENGGVGEKLFF
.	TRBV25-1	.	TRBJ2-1	TGTGCCAGCCGACCCCTGAGCGGTTACAATGAGCAGTTCTTC	CASRPLSGYNEQFF
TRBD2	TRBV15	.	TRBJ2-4	TGTGCCACCAGCAGAGATTTTAGCGGGGGAGAGAACATTCAGTACTTC	CATSRDFSGGENIQYF
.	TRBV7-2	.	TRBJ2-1	TGTGCCAGCAGTTTCAGCGGACGGGATCACAATGAGCAGTTCTTC	CASSFSGRDHNEQFF
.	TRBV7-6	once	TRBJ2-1	TGTGCCAGCAGCTTAGAATGGGGACTCCCAGCGGATGAGCAGTTCTTC	CASSLEWGLPADEQFF
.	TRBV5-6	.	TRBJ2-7	TGTGCCAGCAGCTACCTCATTAACCCCCTCGAGCAGTACTTC	CASSYLINPLEQYF
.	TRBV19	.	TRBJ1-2	TGTGCCAGTAGACTCTTAGAGACAGGATTAAACTATGGCTACACCTTC	CASRLLETGLNYGYTF
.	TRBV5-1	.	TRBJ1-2	TGCGCCAGCCGGGTAAATTGGGACTCGCCGGGGGGGACGGAGAATGGCTACACCTTC	CASRVNWDSPGGTENGYTF
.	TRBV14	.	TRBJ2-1	TGTGCCAGCAGCCGTTCACGAAACAATGAGCAGTTCTTC	CASSRSRNNEQFF
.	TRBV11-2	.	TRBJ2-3	TGTGCCAGCAGCTTAGATATGGGTACGCAGTATTTT	CASSLDMGTQYF
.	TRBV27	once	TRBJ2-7	TGTGCCAGCAGTTTGGTGGGCGGGAACTCCTACGAGCAGTACTTC	CASSLVGGNSYEQYF
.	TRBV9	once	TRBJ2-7	TGTGCCAGCAGCAGATCGGCAGGGAAAATTCCTTACGAGCAGTACTTC	CASSRSAGKIPYEQYF
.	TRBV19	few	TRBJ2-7	TGTGCCAGTAGTATGGGGGGAGACTACGAGCAGTACTTC	CASSMGGDYEQYF
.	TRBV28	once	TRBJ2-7	TGTGCCAGCAGTTTACGCCCCGCGCAAGGAGGATCATACGAGCAGTACTTC	CASSLRPAQGGSYEQYF
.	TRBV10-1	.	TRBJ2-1	TGCGCCAGCAGTCAGGGGACTGCGGCCTACAATGAGCAGTTCTTC	CASSQGTAAYNEQFF
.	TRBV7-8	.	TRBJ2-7	TGTGCCAGCAGCCCGGGGGCAGGTCCCTCCTACGAGCAGTACTTC	CASSPGAGPSYEQYF
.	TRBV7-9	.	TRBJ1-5	TGTGCCAGCAGCCCGCCAGGGGACAATCAGCCCCAGCATTTT	CASSPPGDNQPQHF
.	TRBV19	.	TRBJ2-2	TGTGCCAGTAGTACCCCCCTAGTAGCTATGAACACCGGGGAGCTGTTTTTT	CASSTPLVAMNTGELFF
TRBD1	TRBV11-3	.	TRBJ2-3	TGTGCCAGCAGCTCATACACAGGGGGCGCAGATACGCAGTATTTT	CASSSYTGGADTQYF
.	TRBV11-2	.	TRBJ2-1	TGTGCCAGCAGCTTAGAAGGTAGGAACTACAATGAGCAGTTCTTC	CASSLEGRNYNEQFF
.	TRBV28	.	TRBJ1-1	TGTGCCAGCAATATGGGGCGGATTCAAGCTTTCTTT	CASNMGRIQAFF
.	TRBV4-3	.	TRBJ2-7	TGCGCCAGCAGCCCTCGTTATGGGGAAGCCTACGAGCAGTACTTC	CASSPRYGEAYEQYF
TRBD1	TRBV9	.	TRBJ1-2	TGTGCCAGCAGCGTGGGACAGGGAAATGGCTACACCTTC	CASSVGQGNGYTF
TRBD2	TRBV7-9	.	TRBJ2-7	TGTGCCAGCAGCTTAGGTAGCGGGAGGGCCCCCGAGCAGTACTTC	CASSLGSGRAPEQYF
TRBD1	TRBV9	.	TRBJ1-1	TGTGCCAGCAGCGCCTCAGGACGACAGGGCCTCTTTGAAGCTTTCTTT	CASSASGRQGLFEAFF
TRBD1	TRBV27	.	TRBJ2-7	TGTGCCAGCAGCTCTCTCCCGGGACAGGATTCTCACGAGCAGTACTTC	CASSSLPGQDSHEQYF
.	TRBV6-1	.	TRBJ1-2	TGTGCCAGCAGAGGGACTTTGGGGGGCTACACCTTC	CASRGTLGGYTF
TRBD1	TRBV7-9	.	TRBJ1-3	TGTGCCAGCAGCCAGGGACAGGGGAAGGGAAACACCATATATTTT	CASSQGQGKGNTIYF
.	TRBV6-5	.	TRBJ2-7	TGTGCCAGTCGTCGCCTGATGGGCGAGCAGTACTTC	CASRRLMGEQYF
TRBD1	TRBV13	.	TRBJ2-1	TGTGCCAGCAGCCCCGGGACAGATTACTACAATGAGCAGTTCTTC	CASSPGTDYYNEQFF
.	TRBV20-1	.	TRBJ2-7	TGCAGTGCTAGATTGGTTGACGAGCAGTACTTC	CSARLVDEQYF
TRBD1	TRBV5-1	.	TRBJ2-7	TGCGCCAGCAGCTTGAAGGGGGCTTGGGAGCAGTACTTC	CASSLKGAWEQYF
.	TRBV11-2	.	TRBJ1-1	TGTGCCAGCAGTTGGAGGGCGACTGAAGCTTTCTTT	CASSWRATEAFF
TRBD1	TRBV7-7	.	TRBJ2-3	TGTGCTAGCAGCTCGTCCAGGGGGCGTACGCAGTATTTT	CASSSSRGRTQYF
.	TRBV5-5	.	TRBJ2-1	TGTGCCAGCAGCTTTCCCCACCAAGACAATGAGCAGTTCTTC	CASSFPHQDNEQFF
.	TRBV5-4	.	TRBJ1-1	TGTGCCAGCAGCGCGAACCCACTGAACACTGAAGCTTTCTTT	CASSANPLNTEAFF
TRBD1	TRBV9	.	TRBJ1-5	TGTGCCAGCAGCGTCTCCCAGGGGGCAGGTCAGCCCCAGCATTTT	CASSVSQGAGQPQHF
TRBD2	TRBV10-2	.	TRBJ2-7	TGCGCCAGCAGTCTCACCCGAGCGGGAGGCTATTACGAGCAGTACTTC	CASSLTRAGGYYEQYF
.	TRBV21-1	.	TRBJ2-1	TGTGCCAGCAGCAAACCAAGGCGGGAGGCCCCCATGGGAAATGAGCAGTTCTTC	CASSKPRREAPMGNEQFF
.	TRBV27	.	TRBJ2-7	TGTGCCAGCAGTTTATCTTCCCGGTACGAGCAGTACTTC	CASSLSSRYEQYF
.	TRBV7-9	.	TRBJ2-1	TGTGCCAGCAGCCCCCGGCCCGGGAGCAACAATGAGCAGTTCTTC	CASSPRPGSNNEQFF
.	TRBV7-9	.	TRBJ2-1	TGTGCCAGCAGCTCAAAAAGGCGGGTGCTATCCGGGGAGCAGTTCTTC	CASSSKRRVLSGEQFF